The 16 T cell receptor beta chains reported below all come from one sample, sequenced in a study of blood T cells in healthy people across ages. For the second PCR, which ran for 7 to 11 cycles, a sample-barcoded 5' primer and a J-beta primer mix were used. TCRdb recomputed calls from the 5' RACE reads with MiXCR, one row per CDR3 protein. The table has approximately 2,000,000 distinct CDR3 sequences, around 40% seen once. Sequencing was done on a sample of blood. The receptor set was obtained from a human donor in good health.

This chain connects TRBV7-9 to TRBJ2-7; D assignment may be TRBD1 or TRBD2 (5 bases each). This CDR3 comprises 15 residues. V was cut by 5 bases and J by 1 base, with 15 bases left in between. The germline V gene has CDR1 SEHNR and CDR2 FQNEAQ (reference sequence). CDR3 amino acids: CASSPFRDLSYEQYF. The DNA for the CDR3 is TGTGCCAGCAGCCCCTTCCGGGACCTATCCTACGAGCAGTACTTC.

This clonotype was observed a few times. The chain recombines TRBV29-1 with TRBJ2-1; 10 nucleotides agree with TRBD1. The CDR3 has 15 residues. Trimming cost V 4 bases and J 4 bases; bases outside gene matches: 7. Germline lookup yields CDR1 SQVTM and CDR2 ANQGSEA. This CDR3 reads CSVAGGTGVYNEQFF. The DNA for the CDR3 is TGCAGCGTTGCGGGGGGGACAGGGGTTTACAATGAGCAGTTCTTC.

There are a few counts of this clonotype. This chain links TRBV9 with TRBJ1-5, with 7 bases that match TRBD1. Germline values: CDR1 SGDLS, CDR2 YYNGEE. The CDR3 is made up of 16 amino acids. The junction had 10 bases not matched to a gene; V was cut back by 3 bases and J by 4 bases. CDR3 in DNA: TGTGCCAGCAGCGGGACAGGAGACGAGTCGAATCAGCCCCAGCATTTT. It codes for CASSGTGDESNQPQHF.

This clonotype was observed at least ten times. The chain links TRBV7-2 to TRBJ2-7; no clear D. The CDR3 has 14 amino acids. Germline V gene sequence: CDR1 SGHTA, CDR2 FQGNSA. V gave up 5 bases and J gave up 2 bases, with 13 bases separating them. CDR3 in DNA: TGTGCCAGCAGCGCAGGCCTGTCCCCCTACGAGCAGTACTTC. Its translation: CASSAGLSPYEQYF.

The chain uses TRBV4-1 and TRBJ1-5, with D possibly being TRBD1 (5 bases). The CDR3 runs to 14 residues. The germline V gene encodes CDR1 MGHRA and CDR2 YSYEKL. With 1 base removed from V and 9 bases from J, the gap between germline ends came to 13 bases. In DNA, the CDR3 is TGCGCCAGCAGCCAAGTGGGGGGGTACCGGCCCCAGCATTTT. Translating it yields CASSQVGGYRPQHF.

This clonotype was found once. The chain joins TRBV20-1 to TRBJ2-5, with TRBD2 matching 9 bases. The CDR3 loop spans 18 amino acids. V dropped 4 bases and J dropped 5; count of bases not matched to a gene: 20. Germline CDR1 reads DFQATT; CDR2 reads SNEGSKA (reference sequence). The CDR3 reads CSAIRGWGSGGPGETQYF. In DNA, the CDR3 is TGCAGTGCTATAAGGGGTTGGGGTAGCGGGGGACCCGGTGAGACCCAGTACTTC.

The chain uses TRBV7-2 and TRBJ1-5; D may be TRBD1 (6 bases). Between the trimmed V and J ends, which lost 3 bases and 1 base, there was a span of 13 bases. Germline V gives CDR1 SGHTA, CDR2 FQGNSA. The CDR3 covers 16 residues. The DNA of the CDR3 is TGTGCCAGCAGCTTTACAGGGATATCGAGCAATCAGCCCCAGCATTTT. Translated, it gives CASSFTGISSNQPQHF.

The rearrangement links TRBV10-3 to TRBJ1-1; D is uncertain. V was clipped by 7 bases and J by 0 bases, with 9 bases between them. CDR3 length: 13 residues. In germline, CDR1 is ENHRY, CDR2 SYGVKD. The CDR3 nucleotides read TGTGCCATCAAAGCGGGGATGAACACTGAAGCTTTCTTT. Its translation is CAIKAGMNTEAFF.

The table lists this clonotype with a few counts. V is TRBV27 and J is TRBJ2-7; 9 nucleotides match TRBD1. V shed 3 bases, J shed 5 bases, and the junction held 5 bases outside the gene matches. The CDR3 length is 14 residues. Germline V gene lookup returns CDR1 MNHEY and CDR2 SMNVEV (reference sequence). The CDR3 here is CASSLGDRAHEQYF. In DNA form, the CDR3 reads TGTGCCAGCAGTTTGGGGGACAGGGCCCACGAGCAGTACTTC.

This clonotype has more than one count but fewer than ten. The gene calls are TRBV12-3 or TRBV12-4 and TRBJ2-7; D unresolved. This CDR3 has 12 residues. V was pared by 5 bases and J by 2 bases, with 7 bases between. The CDR3 DNA reads TGTGCCAGCAGTCGCCCAGCCTACGAGCAGTACTTC. Amino acids: CASSRPAYEQYF.

The V and J genes are TRBV20-1 and TRBJ2-1; no definite D call. This CDR3 has 15 residues. V was trimmed by 3 bases and J by 7 bases, leaving 19 bases between them. Germline V gives CDR1 DFQATT, CDR2 SNEGSKA (reference sequence). The CDR3, as DNA: TGCAGTGCTAGCCCCCCGGGTCAAGGACGTAATGAGCAGTTCTTC. Residues: CSASPPGQGRNEQFF.

This clonotype was detected only a few times. The chain carries TRBV5-1 and TRBJ1-2; no reliable D call. Trimming pared 0 bases from V and 0 bases from J, leaving 9 bases between. CDR3 length: 15 residues. Per the germline V gene, CDR1 is SGHRS and CDR2 is YFSETQ. The CDR3 coding sequence is TGCGCCAGCAGCTTGGTGACCAGCTCTAACTATGGCTACACCTTC. Its translation is CASSLVTSSNYGYTF.

V gene TRBV5-6 combines with J gene TRBJ2-1; D might be TRBD1 (7 bases). V lost 4 bases and J 4 bases, leaving 12 bases between the germline ends. This CDR3 is 14 amino acids long. Germline lookup yields CDR1 SGHDT and CDR2 YYEEEE. The CDR3 bases are TGTGCCAGCAGCCGGGGGACAGCGTACAATGAGCAGTTCTTC. This encodes CASSRGTAYNEQFF.

This sequence joins TRBV4-1 and TRBJ2-1; TRBD2 matches at 11 bases. This CDR3 region has 15 residues. Germline-derived CDR1 and CDR2 are MGHRA and YSYEKL. V was pared by 1 base and J by 8 bases, with 4 bases of the junction left unmatched. The CDR3 is CASSQAGLAGYEQFF. DNA of the CDR3: TGCGCCAGCAGCCAAGCAGGACTAGCGGGCTATGAGCAGTTCTTC.

This clonotype was seen only a few times. This rearrangement joins TRBV3-1 to TRBJ1-2; 8 positions agree with TRBD1. The V gene's germline CDR1 is LGHDT and CDR2 YNNKEL (reference sequence). V shed 4 bases and J 4 bases; nucleotides not matched to a gene: 5. The CDR3 has 14 residues. This CDR3 is CASSLRDRTYGYTF. In DNA form, the CDR3 reads TGTGCCAGCAGCCTAAGGGACAGGACCTATGGCTACACCTTC.

This clonotype appeared a few times. This chain links TRBV28 with TRBJ2-7, with 7 bases aligning to TRBD1. V gave up 3 bases and J gave up 5 bases; unmatched junction bases: 7. The CDR3 has 14 residues. Germline V gene data show CDR1 as MDHEN and CDR2 as SYDVKM. The CDR3 coding sequence is TGTGCCAGCAGTTTCGAGACAGGGTTTGACGAGCAGTACTTC. Protein: CASSFETGFDEQYF.